Described below is a single TCR beta chain sequence and its context. Clones were sequenced by immunoSEQ multiplex PCR, and TCRdb holds only the in-frame ones, with some missing. The repertoire holds about 25,000 clones, with 82% as singletons. This sample stems from a study of T cells in tumors after PD-1 blockade. This CDR3 region has 11 residues. Between the trimmed V and J ends, which lost 8 bases and 5 bases, there was a span of 9 bases. Germline lookup yields CDR1 SNHLY and CDR2 FYNNEI. The TCR comes from a human donor with basal cell carcinoma. The specimen comprised PBMCs, sampled after anti-PD-1 treatment. The gene calls are TRBV2 and TRBJ2-5; D gene unclear. In nucleotides, the CDR3 is TGTGCCAGCGAGCAAAAGGAGACCCAGTACTTC. Translating gives CASEQKETQYF.